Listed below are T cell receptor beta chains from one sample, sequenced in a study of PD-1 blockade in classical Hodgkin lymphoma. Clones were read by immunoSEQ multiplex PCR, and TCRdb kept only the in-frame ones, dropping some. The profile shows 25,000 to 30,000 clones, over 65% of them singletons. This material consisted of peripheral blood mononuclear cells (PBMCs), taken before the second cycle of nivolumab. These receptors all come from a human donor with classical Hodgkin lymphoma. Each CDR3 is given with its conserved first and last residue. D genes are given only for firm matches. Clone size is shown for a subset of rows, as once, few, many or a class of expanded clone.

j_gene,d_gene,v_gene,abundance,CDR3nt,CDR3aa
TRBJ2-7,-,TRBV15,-,TGTGCCACCAGCAGAGAGGGAGGGGGTACTTACGAGCAGTACTTC,CATSREGGGTYEQYF
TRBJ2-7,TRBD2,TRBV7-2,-,TGTGCCAGCAGCCCGAAAGGAGCGGGACTATACGAGCAGTACTTC,CASSPKGAGLYEQYF
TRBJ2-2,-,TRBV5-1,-,TGCGCCAGCAGCGGAGCAGGTGCCGGGGAGCTGTTTTTT,CASSGAGAGELFF
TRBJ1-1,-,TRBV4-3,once,TGCGCCAGCAGCCAAGATCGGGGAGGTCTTGAAGCTTTCTTT,CASSQDRGGLEAFF
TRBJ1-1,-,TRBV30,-,TGTGCCTGGAGTGTACGGGAGGGGAAAGCTTTCTTT,CAWSVREGKAFF
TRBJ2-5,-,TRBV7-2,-,TGTGCCAGCAGCCAAAATGGAGAGACCCAGTACTTC,CASSQNGETQYF
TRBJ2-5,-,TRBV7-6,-,TGTGCCAGCAGCTTAGGGGGGACCGACAATTGGATTGGAGAGACCCAGTACTTC,CASSLGGTDNWIGETQYF
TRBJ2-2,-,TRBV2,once,TGTGCCAGCACGGTTAGGGGTAGCACCGGGGAGCTGTTTTTT,CASTVRGSTGELFF
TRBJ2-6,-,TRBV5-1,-,TGCGCCAGCAGCTTGGCGCCAACTGGGGCCAACGTCCTGACTTTC,CASSLAPTGANVLTF
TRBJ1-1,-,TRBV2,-,TGTGCCAGCAGTGAAGCGGGCAGGGTTTTCTTT,CASSEAGRVFF
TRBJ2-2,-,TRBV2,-,TGTGCCAGCAGTGAAGAGTTATGGACCGGGGAGCTGTTTTTT,CASSEELWTGELFF
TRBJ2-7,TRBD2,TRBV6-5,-,TGTGCCAGCAGTTACTCGGCGGGAGGAATGTACGAGCAGTACTTC,CASSYSAGGMYEQYF
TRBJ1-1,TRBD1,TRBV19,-,TGTGCCAGTAGCCTGGGCAGGGGGGCTATCGCTGAAGCTTTCTTT,CASSLGRGAIAEAFF
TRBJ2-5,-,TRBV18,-,TGTGCCAGCTCACCACCGTCTCAAGAGACCCAGTACTTC,CASSPPSQETQYF
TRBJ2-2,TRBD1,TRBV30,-,TGTGCCTGGAGTAACGGACAGGGGCTTTCGAACACCGGGGAGCTGTTTTTT,CAWSNGQGLSNTGELFF
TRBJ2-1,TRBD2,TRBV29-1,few,TGCAGCGTTGAAGGACGGGGGGGGCCTGGGGATGAGCAGTTCTTC,CSVEGRGGPGDEQFF
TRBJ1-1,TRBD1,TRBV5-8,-,TGTGCCAGCAGCTTTTTGACAGGGCAGAGCATGAACACTGAAGCTTTCTTT,CASSFLTGQSMNTEAFF
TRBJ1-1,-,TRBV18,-,TGTGCCAGCTCACCACACAGGGATGGTGAAGCTTTCTTT,CASSPHRDGEAFF
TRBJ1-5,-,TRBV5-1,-,TGCGCCAGCAGCTTGACGACAGGTGCGGGTCAGCCCCAGCATTTT,CASSLTTGAGQPQHF
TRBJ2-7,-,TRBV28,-,TGTGCCAGCAGTCCCAGCGGCCTAACCTACGAGCAGTACTTC,CASSPSGLTYEQYF
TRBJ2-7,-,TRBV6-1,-,TGTGCCAGCAGAGGACAGAGTAAGGTCTACGAGCAGTACTTC,CASRGQSKVYEQYF
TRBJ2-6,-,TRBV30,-,TGTGCCTGGAGTGGGACAGCCATCTCTGGGGCCAACGTCCTGACTTTC,CAWSGTAISGANVLTF